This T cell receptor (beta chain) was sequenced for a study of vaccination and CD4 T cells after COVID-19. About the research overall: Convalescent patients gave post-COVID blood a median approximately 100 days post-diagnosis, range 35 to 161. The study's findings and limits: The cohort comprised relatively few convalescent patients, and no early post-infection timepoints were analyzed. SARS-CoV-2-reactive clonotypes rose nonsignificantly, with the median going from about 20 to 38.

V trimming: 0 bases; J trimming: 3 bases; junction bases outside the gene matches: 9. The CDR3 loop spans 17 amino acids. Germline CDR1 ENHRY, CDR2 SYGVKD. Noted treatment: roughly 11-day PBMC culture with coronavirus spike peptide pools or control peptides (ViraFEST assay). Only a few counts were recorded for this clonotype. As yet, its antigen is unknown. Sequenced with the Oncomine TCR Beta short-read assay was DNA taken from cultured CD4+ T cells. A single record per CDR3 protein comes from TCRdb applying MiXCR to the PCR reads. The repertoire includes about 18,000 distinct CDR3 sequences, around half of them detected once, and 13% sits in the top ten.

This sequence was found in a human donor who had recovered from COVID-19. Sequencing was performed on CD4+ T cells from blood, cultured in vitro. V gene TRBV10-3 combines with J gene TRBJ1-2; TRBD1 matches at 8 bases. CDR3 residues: CAISESPTGVFDYGYTF. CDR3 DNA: TGTGCCATCAGTGAGTCGCCGACAGGGGTGTTTGACTATGGCTACACCTTC.